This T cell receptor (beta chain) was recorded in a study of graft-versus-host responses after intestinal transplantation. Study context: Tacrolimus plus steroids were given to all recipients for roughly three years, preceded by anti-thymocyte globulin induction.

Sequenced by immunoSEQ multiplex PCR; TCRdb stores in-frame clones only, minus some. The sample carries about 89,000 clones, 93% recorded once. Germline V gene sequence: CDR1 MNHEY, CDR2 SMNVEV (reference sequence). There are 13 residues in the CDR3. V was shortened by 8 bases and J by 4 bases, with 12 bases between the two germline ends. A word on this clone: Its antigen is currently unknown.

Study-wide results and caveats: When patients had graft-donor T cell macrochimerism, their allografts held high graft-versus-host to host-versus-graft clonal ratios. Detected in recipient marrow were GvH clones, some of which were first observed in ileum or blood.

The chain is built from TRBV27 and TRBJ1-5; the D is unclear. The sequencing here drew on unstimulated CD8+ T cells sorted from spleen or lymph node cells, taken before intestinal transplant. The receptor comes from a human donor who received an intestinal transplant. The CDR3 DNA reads TGTGCCAGCGGCGGGGTGGGAAATCAGCCCCAGCATTTT. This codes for CASGGVGNQPQHF.